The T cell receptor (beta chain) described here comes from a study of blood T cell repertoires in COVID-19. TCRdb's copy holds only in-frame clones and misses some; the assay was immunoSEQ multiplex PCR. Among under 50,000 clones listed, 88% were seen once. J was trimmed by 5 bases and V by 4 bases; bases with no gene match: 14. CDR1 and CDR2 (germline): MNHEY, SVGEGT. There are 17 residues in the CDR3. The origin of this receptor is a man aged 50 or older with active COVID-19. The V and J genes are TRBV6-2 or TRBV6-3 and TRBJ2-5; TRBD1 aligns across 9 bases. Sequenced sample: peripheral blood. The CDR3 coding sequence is TGTGCCAGCAGTTCGCTTTACTTGGACAGGGGAGACGAGACCCAGTACTTC. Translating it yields CASSSLYLDRGDETQYF.